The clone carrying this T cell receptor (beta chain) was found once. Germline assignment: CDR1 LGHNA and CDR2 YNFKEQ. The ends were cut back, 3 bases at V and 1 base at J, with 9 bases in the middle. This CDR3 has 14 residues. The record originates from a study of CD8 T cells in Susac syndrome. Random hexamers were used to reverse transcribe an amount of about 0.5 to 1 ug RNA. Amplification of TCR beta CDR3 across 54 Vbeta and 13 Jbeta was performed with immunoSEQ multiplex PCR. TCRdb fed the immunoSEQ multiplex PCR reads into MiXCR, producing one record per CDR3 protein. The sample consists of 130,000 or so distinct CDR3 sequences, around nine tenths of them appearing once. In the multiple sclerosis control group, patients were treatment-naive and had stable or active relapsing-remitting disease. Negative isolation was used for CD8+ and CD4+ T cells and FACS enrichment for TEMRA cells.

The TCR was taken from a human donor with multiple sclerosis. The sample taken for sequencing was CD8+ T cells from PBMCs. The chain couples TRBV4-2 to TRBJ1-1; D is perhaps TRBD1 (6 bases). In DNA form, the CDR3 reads TGTGCCAGCAGCCACGACAGGACGAACACTGAAGCTTTCTTT. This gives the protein CASSHDRTNTEAFF.